Each of the 11 T cell receptor beta chains below was sequenced from the same sample in a study of blood T cell repertoires in COVID-19. This table comes from immunoSEQ multiplex PCR, and its TCRdb copy is limited to in-frame clones, with some not included. The table records some 200,000 clones, roughly 76% of them present only once. Sequencing was carried out using peripheral blood. The receptor source for this set is an elderly woman with COVID-19, enrolled during active disease.

The chain carries TRBV4-2 and TRBJ2-5; D remains unclear. The CDR3 consists of 13 residues. Germline lookup yields CDR1 LGHNA and CDR2 YNFKEQ. V was cut by 4 bases and J by 5 bases, with 11 bases left in between. DNA for the CDR3: TGTGCCAGCAGCCCTAGTGGTGGGGAGACCCAGTACTTC. The encoded protein is CASSPSGGETQYF.

The chain links TRBV5-4 to TRBJ1-3, with a possible D match to TRBD1 (5 bases). V lost 3 bases to trimming and J lost 4 bases, with 11 bases between them. This CDR3 has 14 residues. Germline values: CDR1 SGHNT, CDR2 YYREEE (reference sequence). The chain's CDR3 is CASSSPRQGNTIYF. The CDR3 region has the DNA TGTGCCAGCAGCTCACCTAGACAGGGAAACACCATATATTTT.

This clone was picked up one time. The V gene is TRBV28, the J gene TRBJ2-7; 7 bases agree with TRBD2. The V segment lost 5 bases and the J segment 6 bases; nucleotides outside the gene matches: 7. The CDR3 extends over 13 amino acids. The V gene's germline CDR1 is MDHEN and CDR2 SYDVKM. The CDR3 DNA is TGTGCCAGCAGTGCACCGACGGGAGGCGAGCAGTACTTC. Its translation: CASSAPTGGEQYF. Based on the CDR3 plus reference TRBV28 and TRBJ2-7, the full variable domain is DVKVTQSSRYLVKRTGEKVFLECVQDMDHENMFWYRQDPGLGLRLIYFSYDVKMKEKGDIPEGYSVSREKKERFSLILESASTNQTSMYLCASSAPTGGEQYFGPGTRLTVT.

The chain joins TRBV2 to TRBJ2-1, with D maybe TRBD1 (6 bases). Germline CDR1 is SNHLY and CDR2 is FYNNEI. This CDR3 has 13 residues. V lost 7 bases, J lost 1 base, and 8 bases lay in between. The CDR3 DNA reads as TGTGCCAGCACCCAGGGGTCCTACAATGAGCAGTTCTTC. It is translated as CASTQGSYNEQFF.

The rearrangement uses TRBV5-1 and TRBJ1-4; 11 nucleotides align to TRBD1. The CDR3 runs 22 residues. Germline V gene sequence: CDR1 SGHRS, CDR2 YFSETQ. V shed 3 bases and J 0 bases; nucleotides not matched to a gene: 19. The CDR3 loop reads CASSSGTGGFWNIRPTNEKLFF. CDR3 sequence (DNA): TGCGCCAGCAGCTCCGGGACAGGGGGTTTTTGGAATATACGGCCAACTAATGAAAAACTGTTTTTT.

The DNA of the CDR3 is TGCGCCAGCAGCACCCGACTAGCGGGGGTTAGCACCGGGGAGCTGTTTTTT. It yields the protein CASSTRLAGVSTGELFF. This rearrangement joins TRBV5-1 to TRBJ2-2, with 12 positions matching TRBD2. The junction had 8 bases not matched to a gene; V was cut back by 4 bases and J by 4 bases. The CDR3 loop spans 17 amino acids. Germline V lookup: CDR1 SGHRS, CDR2 YFSETQ.

This rearrangement joins TRBV11-3 to TRBJ2-7; D unclear. Germline CDR1 reads SGHNT; CDR2 reads YENEEA. Trimming left V 7 bases short and J 9 bases short, with 19 bases between. The CDR3 contains 13 residues. CDR3 DNA sequence: TGTGCCAGCACCTCCCCCGAGTCAATCCCGCAGTACTTC. It yields the protein CASTSPESIPQYF.

This chain joins TRBV3-1 (or the pseudogene TRBV3-2) and TRBJ2-7, with D tentatively TRBD2 (7 bases). The ends were cut back, 6 bases at V and 3 bases at J, with 18 bases in the middle. The CDR3 covers 15 residues. Germline loops: CDR1 LGHDT, CDR2 YNNKEL (reference sequence). Written as DNA, the CDR3 is TGTGCCAGCAGAATTGGGGAGGGGGGCGACTACGAGCAGTACTTC. Translating gives CASRIGEGGDYEQYF.

Only a few counts were recorded for this clone. The chain uses TRBV10-1 and TRBJ1-6, with a possible D match to TRBD1 (6 bases). The CDR3 covers 21 residues. In germline, CDR1 is WNHNN, CDR2 SYGVQD (reference sequence). Between the trimmed V and J ends, which lost 0 bases and 4 bases, there was a span of 25 bases. CDR3: CASSESRGTDGADTYNSPLHF. CDR3 nucleotide sequence: TGCGCCAGCAGTGAGTCAAGGGGGACGGACGGAGCCGATACGTATAATTCACCCCTCCACTTT.

The rearrangement uses TRBV19 and TRBJ2-2; 7 bases map to TRBD1. Germline CDR1 and CDR2: LNHDA and SQIVND (reference sequence). The V gene end was trimmed by 5 bases and the J gene end by 5 bases; junction bases not matched to a gene: 2. This CDR3 region has 13 residues. Written as DNA, the CDR3 is TGTGCCAGTAGTCCGACAGGGACCGGGGAGCTGTTTTTT. Its protein product is CASSPTGTGELFF.

The chain carries TRBV5-1 and TRBJ2-3; 14 nucleotides align to TRBD2. J gave up 2 bases and V 4 bases, and 3 bases lay outside the gene matches. The CDR3 has 16 residues. Germline-derived CDR1 and CDR2 are SGHRS and YFSETQ. The DNA of the CDR3 is TGCGCCAGCAGCCCGGGACTAGCGGGAGTCACAGATACGCAGTATTTT. It codes for CASSPGLAGVTDTQYF.